Shown below are 18 T cell receptor beta chains from a single sample sequenced in a study of T cells in Graves' hyperthyroidism and ophthalmopathy. Amplified TCR beta CDR3 regions derived from RNA transcripts. An initial round of RT-PCR targeting the TCR CDR3 relied on the HTBI primer set. From the multiplex PCR reads, TCRdb called clonotypes with MiXCR, one entry per CDR3 protein. The repertoire holds about 350,000 distinct CDR3 sequences, with 15% to 20% as singletons. The material sequenced was blood. The receptors come from a young woman with Graves' hyperthyroidism.

This clonotype was recorded at least ten times. CDR3 coding DNA: TGTGCCAGTAGTGCGTCCCGGGACAGGGGGCAAGAGACCCAGTACTTC. Its protein is CASSASRDRGQETQYF. The J gene is TRBJ2-5, the V gene TRBV19; 11 bases are a match to TRBD1. V lost 5 bases to trimming and J lost 2 bases; unmatched junction nucleotides: 7. The CDR3 is 16 residues long. CDR1 and CDR2 from the germline V gene are LNHDA and SQIVND (reference sequence).

This clonotype appeared many times. The chain recombines TRBV11-1 with TRBJ1-1; the match to TRBD1 covers 11 bases. The V and J ends lost 2 bases and 1 base, in that order; junction bases with no gene match: 6. Germline CDR1 and CDR2: SGHAT and FQDESV (reference sequence). This CDR3 is 17 amino acids long. CDR3 protein: CASSLRSGTGGNTEAFF. The CDR3 DNA sequence: TGTGCCAGCAGCTTACGATCTGGGACAGGGGGGAACACTGAAGCTTTCTTT.

This clonotype was picked up many times. The rearrangement joins TRBV27 to TRBJ1-5; D is possibly TRBD1 (5 bases). The length of the CDR3 is 14 residues. Germline-derived CDR1 and CDR2 are MNHEY and SMNVEV (reference sequence). With 6 bases removed from V and 0 bases from J, the gap between germline ends came to 9 bases. The CDR3 loop reads CASRTAYSNQPQHF. The DNA for the CDR3 is TGTGCCAGCAGGACAGCTTATAGCAATCAGCCCCAGCATTTT.

The rearrangement links TRBV3-1 to TRBJ1-4, with TRBD1 identical over 7 bases. From germline, CDR1 is LGHDT and CDR2 YNNKEL (reference sequence). CDR3 length: 14 residues. V was clipped by 0 bases and J by 8 bases; unmatched bases: 3. The CDR3 region is CASSQEGGAEKLFF. In DNA, the CDR3 is TGTGCCAGCAGCCAAGAAGGGGGCGCCGAAAAACTGTTTTTT.

This clonotype was seen ten or more times. The chain combines TRBV20-1 with TRBJ2-5; possibly TRBD1 for D (6 bases). The CDR3 loop spans 13 amino acids. V shed 6 bases and J shed 3 bases, with 14 bases lying between them. CDR1 is DFQATT and CDR2 is SNEGSKA in the germline V gene (reference sequence). CDR3 sequence: CSADGQFEETQYF. The CDR3 DNA reads TGCAGTGCCGATGGACAGTTCGAAGAGACCCAGTACTTC.

The chain carries TRBV7-9 and TRBJ2-7; D might be TRBD1 (6 bases). Between the trimmed V and J ends, which lost 5 bases and 2 bases, there was a span of 16 bases. Germline V lookup: CDR1 SEHNR, CDR2 FQNEAQ (reference sequence). The CDR3 has 15 residues. CDR3 region: CASSLMGDTTYEQYF. The CDR3 DNA is TGTGCCAGCAGCCTCATGGGGGACACTACCTACGAGCAGTACTTC.

With regard to this clonotype: This clone may be a read error of a much larger clone one base away. No conserved phenylalanine or tryptophan ends this CDR3, so it is likely a read error. CDR3 loop: CASSEFPGAGNTIYY. The DNA of the CDR3 is TGTGCCAGCAGTGAATTCCCGGGGGCTGGAAACACCATATATTAT. The rearrangement links TRBV25-1 to TRBJ1-3, with D perhaps matching TRBD1 (5 bases). Trimming removed 1 base at V and 2 bases at J, with 9 bases between. This CDR3 spans 15 amino acids. CDR1 is MGHDK and CDR2 is SYGVNS in the germline V gene.

This clonotype was counted at least ten times. The rearrangement uses TRBV11-2 and TRBJ1-5; D is unresolved. The CDR3 is 13 amino acids. Germline V gene lookup returns CDR1 SGHAT and CDR2 FQNNGV. Between the trimmed V and J ends, which lost 5 bases and 3 bases, there was a span of 8 bases. CDR3: CASSKGPNQPQHF. In nucleotides, the CDR3 is TGTGCCAGCAGCAAGGGCCCCAATCAGCCCCAGCATTTT.

The chain couples TRBV6-5 to TRBJ1-1, with D unclear. Germline lookup yields CDR1 MNHEY and CDR2 SVGAGI. Trimming took 3 bases from V and 2 from J, leaving 10 bases between them. The CDR3 is made up of 14 amino acids. The CDR3: CASSYWHGNTEAFF. For the CDR3, the DNA is TGTGCCAGCAGTTATTGGCACGGCAACACTGAAGCTTTCTTT.

This clonotype was counted at least ten times. The rearrangement joins TRBV20-1 to TRBJ1-5, with D tentatively TRBD1 (5 bases). Germline V gives CDR1 DFQATT, CDR2 SNEGSKA (reference sequence). Trimming pared 0 bases from V and 7 bases from J, leaving 19 bases between. The CDR3 is made up of 16 amino acids. This CDR3 is CSAREGRVIAAQPQHF. The CDR3 DNA reads TGCAGTGCTAGAGAGGGCAGGGTCATCGCCGCGCAGCCCCAGCATTTT.

This clonotype was counted many times. The rearrangement links TRBV2 to TRBJ1-1; D ambiguous. Germline CDR1 is SNHLY and CDR2 is FYNNEI. Trimming shortened V by 7 bases and J by 0 bases, and 12 bases separated the two germline ends. The CDR3 is 14 amino acids. CDR3 amino acids: CASTTGNLNTEAFF. The DNA for the CDR3 is TGTGCCAGCACCACGGGGAACCTGAACACTGAAGCTTTCTTT.

In this sample, this clonotype turned up a few times. The chain uses TRBV11-2 and TRBJ1-1; 7 nucleotides align to TRBD1. The CDR3 sequence is 15 residues long. With V trimmed by 5 bases and J by 7 bases, 13 bases remained unmatched. Germline assignment: CDR1 SGHAT and CDR2 FQNNGV. The DNA for the CDR3 is TGTGCCAGCAGCCCACCCCGGGACACAGGGGTTGAAGCTTTCTTT. It yields the protein CASSPPRDTGVEAFF.

This clonotype was seen a handful of times. This rearrangement joins TRBV15 to TRBJ1-3; a possible D gene is TRBD1 (6 bases). The CDR3 runs 17 residues. The germline gives CDR1 LNHNV, CDR2 YYDKDF (reference sequence). V lost 6 bases, J lost 0 bases, and 18 bases lay in between. The CDR3 loop reads CATSRRGGRFSGNTIYF. The CDR3 DNA reads as TGTGCCACCAGTCGACGAGGGGGGAGATTCTCTGGAAACACCATATATTTT.

This chain links TRBV28 with TRBJ1-5, with TRBD1 matching over 7 bases. CDR3 length: 15 residues. Germline CDR1 and CDR2: MDHEN and SYDVKM. V lost 6 bases to trimming and J lost 0 bases; unmatched junction nucleotides: 5. The DNA of the CDR3 is TGTGCCAGCAGCCCCACAGGGGTTAGCAATCAGCCCCAGCATTTT. It specifies CASSPTGVSNQPQHF.

This clonotype has at least ten counts. This chain links TRBV12-3 or TRBV12-4 with TRBJ2-7; 12 nucleotides agree with TRBD2. The CDR3 has 19 residues. V shed 3 bases and J 4 bases; nucleotides not matched to a gene: 16. The CDR3 DNA reads TGTGCCAGCAGTTTCTTAGCCCCCACTAGCGGGGGGTCCTCGTACGAGCAGTACTTC. Its protein product is CASSFLAPTSGGSSYEQYF.

This clonotype was counted once. The chain combines TRBV12-3 or TRBV12-4 with TRBJ1-5; a possible D gene is TRBD1 (5 bases). The CDR3 is made up of 13 amino acids. Trimming removed 7 bases from V and 3 bases from J, with 10 bases in between. CDR3 loop: CASTKGLNQPQHF. CDR3 bases: TGTGCCAGCACTAAGGGACTCAATCAGCCCCAGCATTTT.

There are many counts of this clonotype. CDR3 coding DNA: TGTGCCAGCAGACTCCGCGACAGGGTATCGGAAGAGACCCAGTACTTC. Translation gives CASRLRDRVSEETQYF. This sequence joins TRBV2 and TRBJ2-5, with 7 bases matching TRBD1. J lost 3 bases, V lost 6 bases, and 13 bases had no gene match. Germline CDR1 is SNHLY and CDR2 is FYNNEI. This CDR3 is 16 amino acids long. The complete variable domain, with remaining parts taken from reference TRBV2 and TRBJ2-5, reads EPEVTQTPSHQVTQMGQEVILRCVPISNHLYFYWYRQILGQKVEFLVSFYNNEISEKSEIFDDQFSVERPDGSNFTLKIRSTKLEDSAMYFCASRLRDRVSEETQYFGPGTRLLVL.

This clonotype was counted at least ten times. V and J are TRBV7-8 and TRBJ2-7; D is perhaps TRBD1 (6 bases). From germline, CDR1 is SGHVS and CDR2 FQNEAQ. Trimming removed 5 bases from V and 2 bases from J, with 19 bases in between. This CDR3 is built from 16 residues. The chain's CDR3 is CASSPYDYTGTYEQYF. The CDR3 DNA is TGTGCCAGCAGCCCGTACGACTATACAGGGACCTACGAGCAGTACTTC.